The sequence of this T cell receptor (beta chain) was determined in a study of T-cell reconstitution after alpha-beta-depleted transplantation in children. This clonotype has ten or more counts. Antigen: not known. V dropped 4 bases and J dropped 0 bases, with 17 bases sitting between them. Germline-derived CDR1 and CDR2 are SGHNT and YYREEE (reference sequence). This CDR3 is 16 amino acids long. Study-wide points: T cells produced anew were the main source of T-cell counts and diversity one year after transplant. Alpha-beta T cells present about two months after transplant were reported to originate from several hundred expanded graft clones.

TCRbeta library preparation incorporated unique molecular identifiers. TCRdb processed the PCR reads anew with MiXCR; each CDR3 protein has one entry. Here the sample spans just under 150,000 distinct CDR3 sequences, about 8.8% being singletons. The genes are TRBV5-4 and TRBJ2-7; TRBD1 is a possible D gene (6 bases). The clonotype comes from a female patient between 2 and 15 years old who had a stem cell transplant for congenital amegakaryocytic thrombocytopenia, so the T cells may come from the graft donor. The sample here was PBMCs, mostly from graft donor cells, taken 180 days after TCRalphabeta/CD19-depleted stem cell transplant. The CDR3 DNA reads TGTGCCAGCAGCCCGGGTGGACAGACGAGCTCCTACGAGCAGTACTTC. It yields the protein CASSPGGQTSSYEQYF.